Included here is one T cell receptor beta chain sequence, with context. The CDR3 loop spans 16 amino acids. Unmatched junction bases numbered 7, after V lost 6 bases and J lost 6 bases. Germline lookup yields CDR1 MDHEN and CDR2 SYDVKM. Profiling relied on immunoSEQ multiplex PCR, and the TCRdb table lists in-frame clones only, not all of them. The sample contains about 67,000 clones, about nine tenths of which appear only once. These data belong to a study of blood T cell repertoires in COVID-19. Study information: PBMCs, B-cell-depleted T cells, or T cells were the source of the cDNA or gDNA that made up the material.

The specimen sequenced was peripheral blood. The source is a man aged 45 to 65 with active COVID-19. This chain links TRBV28 with TRBJ2-3, with TRBD2 matching 15 bases. This CDR3 is CASSPWTSGRDDTQYF. The DNA for the CDR3 is TGTGCCAGCAGCCCTTGGACTAGCGGGAGGGATGATACGCAGTATTTT.